This entry features one T cell receptor beta chain sequence. Its target is not known. The data stem from a study of PD-1 blockade in classical Hodgkin lymphoma. TCRdb keeps only in-frame clones here, not all; method: immunoSEQ multiplex PCR. The sample contains about 3,200 clones, roughly 70% of which appear only once. Study findings and constraints: A reduction in baseline TCR diversity was reportedly seen in newly diagnosed patients relative to healthy donors. Reasons behind the repertoire differences stay unclear, perhaps disease activity or earlier therapy.

Time point described: newly diagnosed, previously untreated cHL patient sample. By magnetic negative selection, CD8+ T cells were isolated from the thawed PBMCs. The sequenced sample consisted of CD8+ T cells from blood. This receptor was identified in a human donor with classical Hodgkin lymphoma.

The DNA for the CDR3 is TGTGCCAGCAGTCCGACTAGCGGGAGAAATGAGCAGTTCTTC. Translating it yields CASSPTSGRNEQFF. This chain links TRBV7-3 with TRBJ2-1, with 12 bases that match TRBD2. The CDR3 sequence is 14 residues long. Per germline, CDR1 SGHTA and CDR2 FQGTGA. Trimming at V came to 6 bases and at J to 7 bases, leaving 4 bases not matched to a gene.